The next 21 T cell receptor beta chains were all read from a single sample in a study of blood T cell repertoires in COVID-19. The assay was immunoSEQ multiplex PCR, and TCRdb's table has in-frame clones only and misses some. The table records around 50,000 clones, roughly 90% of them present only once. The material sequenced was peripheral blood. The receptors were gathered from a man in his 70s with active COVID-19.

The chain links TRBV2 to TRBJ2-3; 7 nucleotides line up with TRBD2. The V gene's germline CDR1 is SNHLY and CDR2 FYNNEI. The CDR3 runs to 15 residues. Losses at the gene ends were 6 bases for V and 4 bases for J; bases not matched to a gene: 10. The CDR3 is CASRLTAGVADTQYF. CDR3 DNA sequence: TGTGCCAGCAGATTAACGGCGGGGGTTGCAGATACGCAGTATTTT.

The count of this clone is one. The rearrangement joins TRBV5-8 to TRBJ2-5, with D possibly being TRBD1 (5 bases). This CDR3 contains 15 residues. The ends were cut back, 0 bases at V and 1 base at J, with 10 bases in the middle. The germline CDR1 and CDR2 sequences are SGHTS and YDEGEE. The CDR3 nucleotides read TGTGCCAGCAGCTTGGCTCGGCAGGGCCAAGAGACCCAGTACTTC. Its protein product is CASSLARQGQETQYF.

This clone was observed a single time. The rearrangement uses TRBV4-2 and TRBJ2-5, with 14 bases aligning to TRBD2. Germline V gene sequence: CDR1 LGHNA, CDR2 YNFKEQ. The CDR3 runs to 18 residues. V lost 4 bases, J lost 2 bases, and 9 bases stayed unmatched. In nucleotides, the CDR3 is TGTGCCAGCAGCCCTAAGAGGACTAGCGGGGGGTGGCAAGAGACCCAGTACTTC. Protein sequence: CASSPKRTSGGWQETQYF.

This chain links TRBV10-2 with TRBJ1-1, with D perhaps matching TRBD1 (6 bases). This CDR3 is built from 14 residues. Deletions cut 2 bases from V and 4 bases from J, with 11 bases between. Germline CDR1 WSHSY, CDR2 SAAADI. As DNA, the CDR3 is TGCGCCAGCAGTGAGGAGAGCAGGGGCACTGAAGCTTTCTTT. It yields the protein CASSEESRGTEAFF.

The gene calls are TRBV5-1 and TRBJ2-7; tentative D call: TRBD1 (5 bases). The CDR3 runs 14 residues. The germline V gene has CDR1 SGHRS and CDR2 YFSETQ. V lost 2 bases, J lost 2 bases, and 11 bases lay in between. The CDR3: CASSLAGMAYEQYF. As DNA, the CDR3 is TGCGCCAGCAGCTTAGCAGGGATGGCCTACGAGCAGTACTTC.

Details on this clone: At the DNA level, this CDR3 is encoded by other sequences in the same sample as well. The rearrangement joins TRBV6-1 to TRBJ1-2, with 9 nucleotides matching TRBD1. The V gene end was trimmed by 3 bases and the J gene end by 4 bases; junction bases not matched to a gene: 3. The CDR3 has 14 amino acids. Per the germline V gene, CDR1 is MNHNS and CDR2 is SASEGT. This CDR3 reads CASSEDRGGYGYTF. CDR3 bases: TGTGCCAGCAGTGAGGACAGGGGTGGCTATGGCTACACCTTC.

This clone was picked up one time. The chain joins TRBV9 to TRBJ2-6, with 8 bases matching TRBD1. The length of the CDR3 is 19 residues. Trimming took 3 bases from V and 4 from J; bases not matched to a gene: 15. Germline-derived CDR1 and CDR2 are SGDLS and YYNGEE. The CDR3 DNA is TGTGCCAGCAGCGCCCAAACCGAGGACAGGGAATCCGGGGCCAACGTCCTGACTTTC. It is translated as CASSAQTEDRESGANVLTF.

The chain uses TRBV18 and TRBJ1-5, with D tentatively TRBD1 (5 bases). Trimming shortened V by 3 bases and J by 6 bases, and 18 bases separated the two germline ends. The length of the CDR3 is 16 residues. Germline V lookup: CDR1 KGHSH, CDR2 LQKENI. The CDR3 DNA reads TGTGCCAGCTCACCCCCCTCCCAGGGATTCGGTCAGCCCCAGCATTTT. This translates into CASSPPSQGFGQPQHF. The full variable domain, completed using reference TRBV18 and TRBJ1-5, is NAGVMQNPRHLVRRRGQEARLRCSPMKGHSHVYWYRQLPEEGLKFMVYLQKENIIDESGMPKERFSAEFPKEGPSILRIQQVVRGDSAAYFCASSPPSQGFGQPQHFGDGTRLSIL.

In DNA, the CDR3 is TGTGCCAGCAGCTTAGGGAGGGCCCGGGGCACCGGGGAGCTGTTTTTT. Encoded protein: CASSLGRARGTGELFF. The rearrangement joins TRBV11-3 to TRBJ2-2, with a weak D call TRBD2 (6 bases). Looked up from germline, CDR1 is SGHNT and CDR2 is YENEEA. Trimming stripped 1 base from V and 4 bases from J, with 13 bases between. CDR3 length: 16 amino acids.

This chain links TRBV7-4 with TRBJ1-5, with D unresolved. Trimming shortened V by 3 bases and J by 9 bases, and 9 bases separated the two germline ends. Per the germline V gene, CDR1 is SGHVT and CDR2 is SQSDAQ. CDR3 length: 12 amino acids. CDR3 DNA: TGTGCCAGCAGCTTGTGTGTTCTGCCCCAGCATTTT. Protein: CASSLCVLPQHF.

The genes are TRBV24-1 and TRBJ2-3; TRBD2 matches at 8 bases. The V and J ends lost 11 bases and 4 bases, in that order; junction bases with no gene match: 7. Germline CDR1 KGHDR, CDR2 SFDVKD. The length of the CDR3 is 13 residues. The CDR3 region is CASSGGASDTQYF. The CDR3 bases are TGTGCCAGCTCCGGGGGGGCATCAGATACGCAGTATTTT.

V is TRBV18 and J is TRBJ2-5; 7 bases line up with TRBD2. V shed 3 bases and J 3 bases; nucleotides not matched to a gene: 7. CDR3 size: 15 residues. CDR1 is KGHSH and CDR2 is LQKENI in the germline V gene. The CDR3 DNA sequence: TGTGCCAGCTCACCTCTGGCGGGAGAGGAAGAGACCCAGTACTTC. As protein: CASSPLAGEEETQYF.

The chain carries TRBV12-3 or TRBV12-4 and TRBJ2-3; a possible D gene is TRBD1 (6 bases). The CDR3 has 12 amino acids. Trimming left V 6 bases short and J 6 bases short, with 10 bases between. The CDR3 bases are TGTGCCAGCAGCCCTAGGGGGGATACGCAGTATTTT. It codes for CASSPRGDTQYF.

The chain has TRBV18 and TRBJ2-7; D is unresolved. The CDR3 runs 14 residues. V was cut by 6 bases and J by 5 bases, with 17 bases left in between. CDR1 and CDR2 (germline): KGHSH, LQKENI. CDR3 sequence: CASSSSHRTHEQYF. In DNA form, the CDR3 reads TGTGCCAGCTCCTCAAGCCACAGAACCCACGAGCAGTACTTC.

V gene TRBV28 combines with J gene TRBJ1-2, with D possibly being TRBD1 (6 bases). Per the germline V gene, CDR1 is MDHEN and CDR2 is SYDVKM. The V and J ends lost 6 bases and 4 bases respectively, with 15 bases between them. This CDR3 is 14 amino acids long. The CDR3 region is CASRTGKGSYGYTF. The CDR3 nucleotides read TGTGCCAGCAGAACAGGGAAAGGTAGCTATGGCTACACCTTC.

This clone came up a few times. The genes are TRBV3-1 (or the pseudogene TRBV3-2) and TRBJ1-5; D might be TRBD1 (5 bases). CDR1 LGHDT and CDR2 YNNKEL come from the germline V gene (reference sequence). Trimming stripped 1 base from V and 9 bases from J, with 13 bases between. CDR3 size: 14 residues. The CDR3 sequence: CASSQAGGITPQHF. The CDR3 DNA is TGTGCCAGCAGCCAAGCTGGGGGGATTACGCCCCAGCATTTT.

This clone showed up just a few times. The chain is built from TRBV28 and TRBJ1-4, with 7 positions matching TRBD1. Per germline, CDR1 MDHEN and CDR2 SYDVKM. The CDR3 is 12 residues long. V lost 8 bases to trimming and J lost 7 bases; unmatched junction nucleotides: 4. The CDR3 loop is CASAGTVEKLFF. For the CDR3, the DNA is TGTGCCAGCGCCGGGACAGTTGAAAAACTGTTTTTT.

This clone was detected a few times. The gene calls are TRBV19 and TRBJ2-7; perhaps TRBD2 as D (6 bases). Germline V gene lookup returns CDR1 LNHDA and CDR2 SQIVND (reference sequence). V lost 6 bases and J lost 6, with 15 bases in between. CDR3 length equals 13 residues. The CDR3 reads CASSRYGGSEQYF. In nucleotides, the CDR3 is TGTGCCAGTAGCCGCTACGGGGGATCCGAGCAGTACTTC.

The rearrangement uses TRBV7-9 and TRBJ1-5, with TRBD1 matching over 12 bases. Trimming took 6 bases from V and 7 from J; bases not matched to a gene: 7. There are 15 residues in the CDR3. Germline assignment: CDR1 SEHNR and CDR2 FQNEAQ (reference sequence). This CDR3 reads CASSPGQGAGQPQHF. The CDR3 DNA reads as TGTGCCAGCAGTCCGGGACAGGGGGCGGGACAGCCCCAGCATTTT.

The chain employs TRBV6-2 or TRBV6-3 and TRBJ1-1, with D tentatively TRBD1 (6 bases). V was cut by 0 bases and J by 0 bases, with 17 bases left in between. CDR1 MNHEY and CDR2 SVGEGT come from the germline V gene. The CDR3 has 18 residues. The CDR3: CASSYSGASSRLNTEAFF. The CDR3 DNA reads TGTGCCAGCAGTTACTCGGGGGCGAGTAGTCGTTTGAACACTGAAGCTTTCTTT.

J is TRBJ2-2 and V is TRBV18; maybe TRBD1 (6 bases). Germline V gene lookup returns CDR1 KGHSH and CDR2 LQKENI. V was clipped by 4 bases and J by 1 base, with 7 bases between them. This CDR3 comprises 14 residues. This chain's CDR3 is CASSRGQNTGELFF. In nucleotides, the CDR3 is TGTGCCAGCTCACGGGGACAGAACACCGGGGAGCTGTTTTTT.